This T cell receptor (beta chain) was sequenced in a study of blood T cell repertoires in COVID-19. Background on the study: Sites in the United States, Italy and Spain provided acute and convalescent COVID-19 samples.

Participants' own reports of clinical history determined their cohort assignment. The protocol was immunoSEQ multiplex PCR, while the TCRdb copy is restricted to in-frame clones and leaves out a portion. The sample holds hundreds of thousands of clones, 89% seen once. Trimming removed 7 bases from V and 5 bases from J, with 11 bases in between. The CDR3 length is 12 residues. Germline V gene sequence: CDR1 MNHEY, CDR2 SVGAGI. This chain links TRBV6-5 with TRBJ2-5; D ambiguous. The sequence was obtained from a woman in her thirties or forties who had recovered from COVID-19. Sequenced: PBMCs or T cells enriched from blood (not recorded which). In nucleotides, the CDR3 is TGTGCCAGCACCCCTTTAACTGAGACCCAGTACTTC. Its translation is CASTPLTETQYF.